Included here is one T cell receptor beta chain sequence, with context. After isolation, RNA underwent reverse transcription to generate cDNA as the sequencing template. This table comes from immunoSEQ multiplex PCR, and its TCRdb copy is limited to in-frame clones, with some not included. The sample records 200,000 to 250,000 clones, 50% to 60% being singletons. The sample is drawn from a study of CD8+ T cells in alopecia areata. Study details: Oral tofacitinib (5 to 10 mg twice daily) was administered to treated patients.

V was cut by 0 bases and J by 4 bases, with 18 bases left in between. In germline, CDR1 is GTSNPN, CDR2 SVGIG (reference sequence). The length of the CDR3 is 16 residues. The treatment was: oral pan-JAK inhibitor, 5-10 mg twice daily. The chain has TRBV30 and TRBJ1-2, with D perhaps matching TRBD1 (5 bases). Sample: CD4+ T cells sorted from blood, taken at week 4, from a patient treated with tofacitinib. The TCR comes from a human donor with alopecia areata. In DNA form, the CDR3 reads TGTGCCTGGAGTGTACAGGTGGCGGCTCTAGGCTATGGCTACACCTTC. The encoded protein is CAWSVQVAALGYGYTF.